This TCR beta chain appears in the sequencing data of a study of cytomegalovirus exposure and HLA in healthy donors. Regarding the study as a whole: The only immune exposure information that was available was CMV serostatus.

With regard to this clone: The target antigen is unknown.

CDR3 length: 15 residues. Trimming pared 1 base from V and 0 bases from J, leaving 9 bases between. Germline V gene data show CDR1 as KGHSH and CDR2 as LQKENI. 60 Vbeta and 13 Jbeta primers were used in PCR. Using immunoSEQ multiplex PCR, the repertoire was profiled, and TCRdb retains in-frame clones only, with some absent. The sample gives 180,000 or so clones, 80% of which show up once; 4.5% is in the top ten. Sequences were obtained from PBMCs. This chain connects TRBV18 to TRBJ1-2; possibly TRBD1 for D (6 bases). The TCR comes from a woman aged 50 to 65 in good health and CMV-seropositive. The CDR3 sequence is CASSPQGDPNYGYTF. DNA of the CDR3: TGTGCCAGCTCACCACAGGGGGACCCTAACTATGGCTACACCTTC.